Listed below are T cell receptor beta chains from one sample, sequenced in a study of OX40 agonist ivuxolimab in advanced cancers. Sequenced by immunoSEQ multiplex PCR; TCRdb stores in-frame clones only, minus some. This table holds approximately 7,000 clones, approximately 79% found once. Sequenced material: CD4+ or CD8+ T cells sorted from blood, taken in a trial of the OX40 agonist ivuxolimab. These TCRs come from an adult with an advanced solid tumor such as melanoma, head and neck, liver or kidney cancer. Each CDR3 is given with its conserved first and last residue. Not every row has a clone size; where given, it reads once, few, many or a size class.

V gene,clone size,CDR3 protein
TRBV9,.,CASSATRTLETQYF
TRBV19,once,CASRYPGTGDTEAFF
TRBV27,.,CASSFKIAYEQYF
TRBV6-1,.,CASSLGRRGNQPQHF
TRBV7-9,.,CASSSIAGDYEQYF
TRBV30,.,CAWIQADTQYF
TRBV7-9,.,CASNPAPGQGGNEQFF
TRBV2,.,CASSEPTGVNTEAFF
TRBV30,once,CAWKLAGGSYEQYF
TRBV9,.,CASTETSGGYNEQFF
TRBV7-6,.,CASSVLADYNEQFF
TRBV10-3,.,CAISDPPLHEQYF
TRBV6-1,once,CASNWKDSGGYGYTF
TRBV5-4,.,CASLEREQGLGYGYTF
TRBV5-1,.,CASSDNRYEQYF
TRBV18,.,CASSALGQAEQFF
TRBV19,.,CASKQEGFNQPQHF
TRBV19,hyperexpanded,CASSTGAEGEQYF
TRBV2,.,CASSEYRSSYEQYF
TRBV5-1,.,CASRPGLFTEAFF
TRBV19,.,CASSIDPASAYQETQYF
TRBV10-1,.,CASSERRNAQYF
TRBV18,medium-sized,CASSLTSTDTQYF
TRBV15,.,CATSSPGTSNTGELFF
TRBV19,.,CASSMPGPEAFF
TRBV10-1,.,CASSPGPTGYNEQFF
TRBV5-1,.,CASSLVGYEQYF
TRBV30,.,CAWSWRGEQYF
TRBV28,.,CANGQDNQPQHF
TRBV13,.,CASSHGTSGSPAETNEQFF
TRBV11-2,.,CASSSTTGAYNSPLHF